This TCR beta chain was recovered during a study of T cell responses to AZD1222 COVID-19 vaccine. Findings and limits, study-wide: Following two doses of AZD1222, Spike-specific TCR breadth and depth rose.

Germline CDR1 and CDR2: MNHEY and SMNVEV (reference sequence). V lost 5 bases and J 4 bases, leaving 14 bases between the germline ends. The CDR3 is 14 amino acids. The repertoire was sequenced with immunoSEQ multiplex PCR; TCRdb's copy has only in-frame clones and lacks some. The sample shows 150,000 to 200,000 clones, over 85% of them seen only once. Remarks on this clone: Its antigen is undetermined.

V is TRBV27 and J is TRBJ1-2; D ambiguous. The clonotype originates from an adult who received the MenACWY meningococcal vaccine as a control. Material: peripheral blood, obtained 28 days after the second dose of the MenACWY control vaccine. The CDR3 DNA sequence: TGTGCCAGCAGTCCTGGAGTGAAAACCTATGGCTACACCTTC. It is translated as CASSPGVKTYGYTF.